This T cell receptor beta chain was captured in a study of response to subunit inactivated influenza vaccine. Germline V gene data show CDR1 as MDHEN and CDR2 as SYDVKM. The CDR3 has 14 amino acids. The germline V and J ends were trimmed by 6 bases and 2 bases, with 14 bases remaining between them. Each CDR3 protein gets one entry after TCRdb re-called the RT-PCR reads with MiXCR. The table records about 540,000 distinct CDR3 sequences, roughly 25% of them present only once. This sample was also put to use in a study of T cells expressing NK-cell markers. That paper states: Template switching by 5'RACE with UMIs generated the TCR beta cDNA. In sorted CD3+CD56+NKG2C+, CD3+CD56+NKG2C- and CD3+CD56-NKG2C+ T cells, TCR beta repertoires were obtained. The share of CD8+ T cells held by dominant NKG2C+ clonotypes was 1.0-7.0% in about 6 donors. The study found these clonotypes also leading the CD3+CD56-NKG2C+ fraction in several donors.

This receptor was identified in a man in his fifties who received an inactivated influenza vaccine. The input for sequencing was CD4+ T cells sorted from PBMCs, taken 12 days after vaccination. J is TRBJ2-7 and V is TRBV28; D possibly uses TRBD1 or TRBD2 (5 bases each). The DNA for the CDR3 is TGTGCCAGCAGCCCTCCCGGGGCCCCCTACGAGCAGTACTTC. Encoded protein: CASSPPGAPYEQYF.